This passage covers 27 T cell receptor beta chains from one sample sequenced in a study of Graves' ophthalmopathy and Graves' hyperthyroidism. Amplification targeted the TCR beta CDR3 regions, with RNA transcripts as the source material. Second-round multiplex PCR followed a first-round RT-PCR using HTBI primers. TCRdb analysed the multiplex PCR reads with MiXCR anew, one entry per CDR3 protein. The sample records 400,000 to 450,000 distinct CDR3 sequences, around 21% being singletons. Source material: peripheral blood. Every receptor here comes from a woman under 30 with stable Graves' hyperthyroidism.

This clonotype came up many times. At one of its ends the junction is not consistent with the germline gene, which may arise from a read error. The chain joins TRBV2 to TRBJ2-4, with D maybe TRBD2 (5 bases). Germline CDR1 is SNHLY and CDR2 is FYNNEI. The CDR3 is 13 amino acids. The CDR3 region is CASSGLAKNIKYF. The CDR3 bases are TGTGCCAGCAGTGGGCTAGCCAAAAACATTAAGTACTTC. The whole variable domain, remainder taken from reference TRBV2 and TRBJ2-4, is EPEVTQTPSHQVTQMGQEVILRCVPISNHLYFYWYRQILGQKVEFLVSFYNNEISEKSEIFDDQFSVERPDGSNFTLKIRSTKLEDSAMYFCASSGLAKNIKYFGAGTRLSVL.

This clonotype has a handful of counts. The genes are TRBV4-3 and TRBJ2-7, with D tentatively TRBD1 (5 bases). This CDR3 contains 15 residues. The germline V gene has CDR1 LGHNA and CDR2 YSLEER. With 1 base removed from V and 3 bases from J, the gap between germline ends came to 13 bases. The CDR3 sequence is CASSQVGGRDYEQYF. CDR3 in DNA: TGCGCCAGCAGCCAAGTCGGTGGCAGGGACTACGAGCAGTACTTC.

This clonotype showed up many times. The gene calls are TRBV6-5 and TRBJ2-7; 7 bases are shared with TRBD1. V was clipped by 3 bases and J by 1 base; unmatched bases: 3. The CDR3 covers 14 residues. The germline CDR1 and CDR2 sequences are MNHEY and SVGAGI. CDR3 coding DNA: TGTGCCAGCAGTTATTACAGGGGATCCTACGAGCAGTACTTC. Its translation: CASSYYRGSYEQYF.

The chain joins TRBV6-5 to TRBJ2-7; tentative D call: TRBD2 (5 bases). V dropped 0 bases and J dropped 5 bases, with 11 bases sitting between them. The CDR3 contains 14 residues. Germline CDR1 and CDR2: MNHEY and SVGAGI. CDR3 in amino acids: CASSYSRARDEQYF. CDR3 bases: TGTGCCAGCAGTTACTCGCGGGCTAGAGACGAGCAGTACTTC.

This clonotype has more than one count but fewer than ten. The J gene is TRBJ2-5, the V gene TRBV12-5, with D perhaps matching TRBD1 (6 bases). The CDR3 consists of 14 residues. Germline V gives CDR1 LGHNT, CDR2 FRNRAP. The V end was cut by 1 base, the J end by 5 bases, with 11 bases between. CDR3 in amino acids: CASGLGVQGETQYF. The CDR3 DNA is TGTGCTAGTGGTTTGGGAGTTCAGGGGGAGACCCAGTACTTC.

Concerning this clonotype: This may stem from a read error, because a much larger clone lies one nucleotide away. The V and J genes are TRBV2 and TRBJ2-2, with TRBD1 matching over 7 bases. Germline V lookup: CDR1 SNHLY, CDR2 FYNNEI. The CDR3 extends over 13 amino acids. The CDR3 reads CASRGQNTGELCF. The CDR3 DNA sequence: TGTGCCAGCAGGGGACAGAACACCGGGGAGCTGTGTTTT.

The chain has TRBV30 and TRBJ2-4, with 9 bases aligning to TRBD2. Germline V gene sequence: CDR1 GTSNPN, CDR2 SVGIG (reference sequence). The CDR3 length is 17 residues. With 0 bases clipped from V and 8 bases from J, the junction kept 14 bases outside the gene matches. Written as DNA, the CDR3 is TGTGCCTGGAGTGTACATTTTTCCGGGACTAGCTCATACATTCAGTACTTC. It yields the protein CAWSVHFSGTSSYIQYF.

About this clonotype: One end of the junction is discordant with germline, which a read error may explain. The chain employs TRBV20-1 and TRBJ1-1, with a weak D call TRBD1 (6 bases). There are 13 residues in the CDR3. Germline CDR1 is DFQATT and CDR2 is SNEGSKA (reference sequence). This CDR3 is CSARGGGDTESFF. CDR3 in DNA: TGCAGTGCTAGAGGTGGGGGGGACACTGAATCTTTCTTT.

This clonotype showed up many times. This rearrangement joins TRBV30 to TRBJ1-5, with D perhaps matching TRBD1 (5 bases). Trimming pared 4 bases from V and 7 bases from J, leaving 11 bases between. CDR3 length: 12 amino acids. CDR1 is GTSNPN, CDR2 SVGIG, per germline (reference sequence). CDR3 region: CAWNQGNQPQHF. The CDR3 coding sequence is TGTGCCTGGAATCAGGGAAACCAGCCCCAGCATTTT.

The table lists this clonotype with many counts. V and J are TRBV6-2 or TRBV6-3 and TRBJ2-7, with 8 bases aligning to TRBD2. Unmatched junction bases numbered 4, after V lost 0 bases and J lost 6 bases. Germline lookup yields CDR1 MNHEY and CDR2 SVGEGT. The CDR3 runs 14 residues. CDR3 nucleotide sequence: TGTGCCAGCAGTTACTCCCGGACTAGCACCGAGCAGTACTTC. Translating it yields CASSYSRTSTEQYF.

This clonotype appeared a single time. The rearrangement uses TRBV12-3 or TRBV12-4 and TRBJ2-5; D gene ambiguous. The CDR3 covers 12 residues. V dropped 8 bases and J dropped 5 bases, with 12 bases sitting between them. CDR3 nucleotides: TGTGCCAGCTCCTCCCAAAAGGAGACCCAGTACTTC. Protein sequence: CASSSQKETQYF.

This clonotype was found many times. The genes are TRBV12-3 or TRBV12-4 and TRBJ2-7; D is unclear. The CDR3 is 14 amino acids. The V end was cut by 6 bases, the J end by 2 bases, with 14 bases between. Written as DNA, the CDR3 is TGTGCCAGCAGCGCTCGGAAATACCCCTACGAGCAGTACTTC. Amino acid sequence: CASSARKYPYEQYF.

The chain combines TRBV4-1 with TRBJ2-5; 8 nucleotides line up with TRBD2. The germline gives CDR1 MGHRA, CDR2 YSYEKL. The J segment lost 5 bases and the V segment lost 4 bases, leaving 15 bases of the junction unmatched. This CDR3 has 17 residues. CDR3 sequence (DNA): TGCGCCAGCAGCCTCCACAGCGGGGGCGCACAGAGGGAGACCCAGTACTTC. This encodes CASSLHSGGAQRETQYF.

This clonotype was seen ten or more times. The rearrangement joins TRBV30 to TRBJ1-1; D is unclear. V was shortened by 5 bases and J by 4 bases, with 14 bases between the two germline ends. This CDR3 is built from 13 residues. CDR1 is GTSNPN and CDR2 is SVGIG in the germline V gene (reference sequence). CDR3 amino acids: CAWSFLGPTEAFF. CDR3 nucleotide sequence: TGTGCCTGGTCGTTTCTGGGCCCCACTGAAGCTTTCTTT.

The rearrangement uses TRBV28 and TRBJ1-1; maybe TRBD1 (6 bases). Germline values: CDR1 MDHEN, CDR2 SYDVKM. V lost 5 bases to trimming and J lost 1 base, with 11 bases between them. The CDR3 is made up of 14 amino acids. The CDR3 spells CASSIGTTNTEAFF. DNA of the CDR3: TGTGCCAGCAGTATCGGGACAACGAACACTGAAGCTTTCTTT. The whole variable domain, remainder taken from reference TRBV28 and TRBJ1-1, is DVKVTQSSRYLVKRTGEKVFLECVQDMDHENMFWYRQDPGLGLRLIYFSYDVKMKEKGDIPEGYSVSREKKERFSLILESASTNQTSMYLCASSIGTTNTEAFFGQGTRLTVV.

Of note for this clonotype: The conserved final phenylalanine or tryptophan is absent from the CDR3, which likely points to a read error. It is unclear where the CDR3 begins or ends on the DNA, so no DNA is shown, and the CDR3 is as TCRdb lists it. This sequence joins TRBV12-3 or TRBV12-4 and TRBJ2-2. Ends included, the CDR3 has 13 residues. The chain's CDR3 is CASSPYNTGELCY.

In its sample, this clonotype was seen many times. This rearrangement joins TRBV20-1 to TRBJ2-7, with D possibly matching TRBD1 (6 bases). Germline CDR1 DFQATT, CDR2 SNEGSKA (reference sequence). The CDR3 runs to 16 residues. V gave up 3 bases and J gave up 0 bases, with 18 bases separating them. The CDR3 nucleotides read TGCAGTGCTAGCGACCCGACAGGAACCAGCTCCTACGAGCAGTACTTC. This translates into CSASDPTGTSSYEQYF.

This clonotype was counted many times. One end of the junction fails to match germline, which may point to a read error. The V and J genes are TRBV6-5 and TRBJ2-7; D is unclear. Germline-derived CDR1 and CDR2 are MNHEY and SVGAGI. CDR3 size: 11 residues. For the CDR3, the DNA is TGTGCCAGCCGTTATACACACGAGCAGTACTTC. It specifies CASRYTHEQYF.

J is TRBJ2-7 and V is TRBV6-1, with TRBD1 identical over 9 bases. The CDR3 extends over 16 amino acids. The V gene end was trimmed by 6 bases and the J gene end by 0 bases; junction bases not matched to a gene: 9. In germline, CDR1 is MNHNS, CDR2 SASEGT. CDR3 in DNA: TGTGCCAGCAGGAGGACAACAGGGGGCAGCTCCTACGAGCAGTACTTC. This codes for CASRRTTGGSSYEQYF.

The chain joins TRBV19 to TRBJ1-5, with 8 bases lining up with TRBD1. The CDR3 is 14 amino acids. J was trimmed by 4 bases and V by 5 bases; bases with no gene match: 4. The germline V gene encodes CDR1 LNHDA and CDR2 SQIVND (reference sequence). CDR3 DNA: TGTGCCAGTAGTTTCCGGACAGGGAATCAGCCCCAGCATTTT. Translated: CASSFRTGNQPQHF.

This clonotype was recorded at least ten times. The CDR3 sequence is CASSLRSGEDYGYTF. The DNA of the CDR3 is TGTGCCAGCAGTTTACGGTCAGGGGAGGACTATGGCTACACCTTC. This chain connects TRBV11-2 to TRBJ1-2; D perhaps matches TRBD1 (6 bases). Germline V CDR1 and CDR2: SGHAT, FQNNGV. The CDR3 covers 15 residues. V gave up 6 bases and J gave up 3 bases, with 17 bases separating them.

CDR3 sequence (DNA): TGTGCCAGCAGTGTTCAGGGTATGCAGCCCCAGCATTTT. It translates to CASSVQGMQPQHF. The chain combines TRBV2 with TRBJ1-5; TRBD1 might be the D (5 bases). CDR3 length: 13 amino acids. Germline V gene sequence: CDR1 SNHLY, CDR2 FYNNEI. With 4 bases removed from V and 7 bases from J, the gap between germline ends came to 11 bases.

This clonotype was seen many times. The rearrangement joins TRBV29-1 to TRBJ2-4; D not certain. This CDR3 region has 10 residues. The germline V and J ends were trimmed by 4 bases and 7 bases, with 5 bases remaining between them. Germline CDR1 reads SQVTM; CDR2 reads ANQGSEA. Written as DNA, the CDR3 is TGCAGCGTTGTAGCCAACATTCAGTACTTC. Translated, it gives CSVVANIQYF. The complete variable domain, with remaining parts taken from reference TRBV29-1 and TRBJ2-4, reads SAVISQKPSRDICQRGTSLTIQCQVDSQVTMMFWYRQQPGQSLTLIATANQGSEATYESGFVIDKFPISRPNLTFSTLTVSNMSPEDSSIYLCSVVANIQYFGAGTRLSVL.

The chain carries TRBV15 and TRBJ2-7; TRBD1 agrees at 8 bases. The CDR3 covers 14 residues. The V and J ends lost 5 bases and 7 bases, in that order; junction bases with no gene match: 10. CDR1 LNHNV and CDR2 YYDKDF come from the germline V gene (reference sequence). The CDR3 nucleotides are TGTGCCACCAGCTCCCGGACAGGGCTGGGAGAGCAGTACTTC. The encoded protein is CATSSRTGLGEQYF.

The table lists this clonotype with many counts. The chain uses TRBV7-8 and TRBJ1-6; maybe TRBD1 (5 bases). Germline V CDR1 and CDR2: SGHVS, FQNEAQ. Deletions cut 0 bases from V and 0 bases from J, with 12 bases between. The CDR3 runs to 18 residues. CDR3: CASSLAGPGSSYNSPLHF. As DNA, the CDR3 is TGTGCCAGCAGCTTAGCGGGGCCAGGGAGCTCCTATAATTCACCCCTCCACTTT.

The chain links TRBV28 to TRBJ1-5; D is uncertain. Germline V CDR1 and CDR2: MDHEN, SYDVKM. The CDR3 totals 13 residues. The V and J ends lost 4 bases and 6 bases respectively, with 10 bases between them. CDR3 loop: CASSYMEGQPQHF. Written as DNA, the CDR3 is TGTGCCAGCAGTTATATGGAAGGTCAGCCCCAGCATTTT.

A few counts support this clonotype. This rearrangement joins TRBV27 to TRBJ2-7, with 11 bases identical to TRBD1. Per germline, CDR1 MNHEY and CDR2 SMNVEV (reference sequence). Unmatched junction bases numbered 2, after V lost 2 bases and J lost 2 bases. This CDR3 region has 15 residues. The CDR3 region has the DNA TGTGCCAGCAGTTTAAGGACAGGGGGCCCCTACGAGCAGTACTTC. Translated: CASSLRTGGPYEQYF.